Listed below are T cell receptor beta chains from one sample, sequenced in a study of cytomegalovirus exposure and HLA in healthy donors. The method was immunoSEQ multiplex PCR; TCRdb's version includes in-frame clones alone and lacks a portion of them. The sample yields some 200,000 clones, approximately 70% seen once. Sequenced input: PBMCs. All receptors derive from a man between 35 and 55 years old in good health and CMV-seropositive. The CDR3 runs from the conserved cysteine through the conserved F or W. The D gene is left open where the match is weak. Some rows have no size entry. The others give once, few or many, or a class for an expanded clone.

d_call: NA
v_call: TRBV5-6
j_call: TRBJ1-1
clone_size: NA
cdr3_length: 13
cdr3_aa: CASSPWGVTEAFF
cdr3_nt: TGTGCCAGCAGCCCATGGGGGGTCACTGAAGCTTTCTTT

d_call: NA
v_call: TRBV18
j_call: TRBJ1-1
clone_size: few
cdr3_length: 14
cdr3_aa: CASSGLQGGPEAFF
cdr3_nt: TGTGCCAGCTCGGGACTACAGGGAGGGCCTGAAGCTTTCTTT

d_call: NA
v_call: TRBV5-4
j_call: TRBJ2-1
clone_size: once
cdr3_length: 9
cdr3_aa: CAPRDEQFF
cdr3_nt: TGTGCCCCCCGGGATGAGCAGTTCTTC

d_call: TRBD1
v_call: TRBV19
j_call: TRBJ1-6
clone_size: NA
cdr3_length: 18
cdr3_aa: CASTDRARPSSYNSPLHF
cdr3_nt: TGTGCCAGTACGGACAGGGCAAGGCCAAGCTCCTATAATTCACCCCTCCACTTT

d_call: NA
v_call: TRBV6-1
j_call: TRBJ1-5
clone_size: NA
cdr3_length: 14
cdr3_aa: CASSVLAGNQPQHF
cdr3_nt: TGTGCCAGCAGTGTCCTAGCTGGCAATCAGCCCCAGCATTTT

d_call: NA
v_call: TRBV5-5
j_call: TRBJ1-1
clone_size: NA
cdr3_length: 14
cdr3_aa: CASSFNSWNTEAFF
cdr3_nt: TGTGCCAGCAGTTTTAATTCTTGGAACACTGAAGCTTTCTTT

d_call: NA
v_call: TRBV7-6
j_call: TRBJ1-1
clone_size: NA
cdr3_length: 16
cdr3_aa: CASSLRVGGTNTEAFF
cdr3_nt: TGTGCCAGCAGCCTCAGGGTGGGAGGAACGAACACTGAAGCTTTCTTT

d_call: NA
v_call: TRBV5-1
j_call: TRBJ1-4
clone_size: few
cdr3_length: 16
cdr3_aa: CASSLAYQGNGEKLFF
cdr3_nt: TGCGCCAGCAGCTTGGCCTATCAGGGTAATGGTGAAAAACTGTTTTTT

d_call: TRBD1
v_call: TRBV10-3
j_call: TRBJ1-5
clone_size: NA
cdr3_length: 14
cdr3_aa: CATHRGNSNQPQHF
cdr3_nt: TGTGCCACGCACAGGGGGAATAGCAATCAGCCCCAGCATTTT

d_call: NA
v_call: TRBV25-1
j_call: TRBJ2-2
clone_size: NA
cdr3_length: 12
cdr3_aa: CASSEYRGELFF
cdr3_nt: TGTGCCAGCAGTGAATATCGCGGGGAGCTGTTTTTT

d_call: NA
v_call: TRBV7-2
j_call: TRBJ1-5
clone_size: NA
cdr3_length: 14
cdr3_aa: CASGGGGDNQPQHF
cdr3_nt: TGTGCCAGCGGCGGGGGAGGGGACAATCAGCCCCAGCATTTT

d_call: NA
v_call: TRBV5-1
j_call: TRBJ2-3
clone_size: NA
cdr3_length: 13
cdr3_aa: CASWRGLTDTQYF
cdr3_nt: TGCGCCAGCTGGCGGGGTTTGACAGATACGCAGTATTTT

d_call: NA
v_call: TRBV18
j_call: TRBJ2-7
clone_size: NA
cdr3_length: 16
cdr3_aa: CASSMAYTGGSYEQYF
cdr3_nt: TGTGCCAGCTCAATGGCCTATACCGGGGGTTCCTACGAGCAGTACTTC

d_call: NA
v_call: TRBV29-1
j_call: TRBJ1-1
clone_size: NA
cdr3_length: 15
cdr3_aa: CSVEDPAAMNTEAFF
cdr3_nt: TGCAGCGTTGAAGATCCGGCGGCTATGAACACTGAAGCTTTCTTT

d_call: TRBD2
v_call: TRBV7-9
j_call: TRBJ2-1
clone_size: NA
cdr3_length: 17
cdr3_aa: CASSGRGLAGGFNEQFF
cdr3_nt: TGTGCCAGCAGCGGGAGAGGACTAGCGGGGGGGTTTAATGAGCAGTTCTTC

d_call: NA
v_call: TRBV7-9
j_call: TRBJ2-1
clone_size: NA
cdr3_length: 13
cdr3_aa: CASSRGWPTEQFF
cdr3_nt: TGTGCCAGCAGCAGGGGGTGGCCGACTGAGCAGTTCTTC

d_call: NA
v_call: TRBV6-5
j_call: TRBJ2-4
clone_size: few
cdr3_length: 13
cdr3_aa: CASSYQAKNIQYF
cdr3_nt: TGTGCCAGCAGTTACCAGGCCAAAAACATTCAGTACTTC

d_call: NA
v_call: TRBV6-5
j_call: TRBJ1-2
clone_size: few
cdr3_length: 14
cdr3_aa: CASSPGGGTYGYTF
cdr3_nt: TGTGCCAGCAGTCCGGGGGGGGGAACCTATGGCTACACCTTC

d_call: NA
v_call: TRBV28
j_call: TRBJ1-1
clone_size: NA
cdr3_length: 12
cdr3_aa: CASSLPGTEAFF
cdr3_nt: TGTGCCAGCAGTCTTCCCGGGACTGAAGCTTTCTTT

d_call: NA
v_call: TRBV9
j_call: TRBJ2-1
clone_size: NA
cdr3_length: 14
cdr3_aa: CASSPSDFHNEQFF
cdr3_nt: TGTGCCAGCAGCCCTAGCGACTTCCACAATGAGCAGTTCTTC

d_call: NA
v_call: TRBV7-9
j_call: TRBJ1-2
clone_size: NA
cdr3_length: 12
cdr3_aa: CASSFRLDGYTF
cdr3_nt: TGTGCCAGCAGCTTTCGGCTAGATGGCTACACCTTC

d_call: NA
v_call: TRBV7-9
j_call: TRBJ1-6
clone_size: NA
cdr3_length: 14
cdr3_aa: CASSFETDNSPLHF
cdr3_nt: TGTGCCAGCAGCTTCGAGACAGATAATTCACCCCTCCACTTT

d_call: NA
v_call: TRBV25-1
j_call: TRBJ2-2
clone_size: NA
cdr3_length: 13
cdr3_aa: CASRETNTGELFF
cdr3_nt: TGTGCCAGCAGAGAGACGAACACCGGGGAGCTGTTTTTT

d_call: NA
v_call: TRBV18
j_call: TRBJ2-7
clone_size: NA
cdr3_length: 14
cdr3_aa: CASSPQGDSYEQYF
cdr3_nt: TGTGCCAGCTCACCACAGGGGGATAGTTACGAGCAGTACTTC

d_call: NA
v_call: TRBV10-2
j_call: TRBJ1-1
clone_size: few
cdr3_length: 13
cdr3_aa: CASRVGEGTEAFF
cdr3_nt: TGCGCCAGCAGGGTGGGAGAGGGTACTGAAGCTTTCTTT

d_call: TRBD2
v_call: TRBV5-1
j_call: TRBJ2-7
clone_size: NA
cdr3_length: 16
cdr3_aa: CASSLDRGVSIYEQYF
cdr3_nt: TGCGCCAGCAGCCTTGACCGGGGGGTTTCGATCTACGAGCAGTACTTC

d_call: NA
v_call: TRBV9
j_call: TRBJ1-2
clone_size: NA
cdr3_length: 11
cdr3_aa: CASRGNDGYTF
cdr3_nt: TGTGCCAGCCGGGGAAATGATGGCTACACCTTC

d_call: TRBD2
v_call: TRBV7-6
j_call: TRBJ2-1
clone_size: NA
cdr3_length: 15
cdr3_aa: CASSRTSGGGDEQFF
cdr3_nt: TGTGCCAGCAGCCGGACTAGCGGGGGTGGGGATGAGCAGTTCTTC

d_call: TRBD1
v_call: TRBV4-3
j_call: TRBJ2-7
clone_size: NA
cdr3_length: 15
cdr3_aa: CASSQDWDRVYEQYF
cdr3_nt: TGCGCCAGCAGCCAAGATTGGGACAGAGTTTACGAGCAGTACTTC

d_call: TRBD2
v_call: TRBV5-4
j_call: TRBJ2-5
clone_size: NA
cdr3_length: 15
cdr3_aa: CASKNGSRGAETQYF
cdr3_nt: TGTGCCAGCAAAAACGGGTCGCGGGGGGCGGAGACCCAGTACTTC

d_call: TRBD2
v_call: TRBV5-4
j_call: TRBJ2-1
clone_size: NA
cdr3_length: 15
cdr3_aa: CASSPTSGNFHEQFF
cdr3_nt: TGTGCCAGCAGTCCTACTAGCGGGAACTTTCATGAGCAGTTCTTC

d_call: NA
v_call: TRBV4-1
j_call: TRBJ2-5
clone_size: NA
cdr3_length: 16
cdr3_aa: CASSQDGPQGGETQYF
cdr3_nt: TGCGCCAGCAGCCAAGATGGCCCGCAGGGGGGAGAGACCCAGTACTTC

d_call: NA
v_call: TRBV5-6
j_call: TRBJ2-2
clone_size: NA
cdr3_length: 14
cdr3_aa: CASSTGQRTGELFF
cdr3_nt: TGTGCCAGCAGCACCGGACAGAGAACCGGGGAGCTGTTTTTT

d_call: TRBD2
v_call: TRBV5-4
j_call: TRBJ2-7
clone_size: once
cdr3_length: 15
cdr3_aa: CASSRGGGPAYEQYF
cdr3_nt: TGTGCCAGCAGCCGCGGCGGGGGGCCCGCTTACGAGCAGTACTTC

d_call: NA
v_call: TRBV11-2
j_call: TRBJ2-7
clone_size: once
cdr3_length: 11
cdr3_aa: CASSPSTGWYF
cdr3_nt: TGTGCCAGCAGCCCCTCGACGGGGTGGTACTTC

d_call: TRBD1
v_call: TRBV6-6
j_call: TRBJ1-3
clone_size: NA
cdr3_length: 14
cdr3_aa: CASIYLGQLDTIYF
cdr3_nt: TGTGCCAGCATTTACCTGGGACAGCTAGACACCATATATTTT

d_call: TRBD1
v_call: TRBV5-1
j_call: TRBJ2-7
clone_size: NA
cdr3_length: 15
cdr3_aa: CASSLLLGQGYEQYF
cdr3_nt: TGCGCCAGCAGCTTGCTGTTGGGACAGGGTTACGAGCAGTACTTC

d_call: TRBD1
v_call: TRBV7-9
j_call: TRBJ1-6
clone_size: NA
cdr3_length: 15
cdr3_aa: CASSLYGTGDSPLHF
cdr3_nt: TGTGCCAGCAGCTTATACGGGACAGGGGATTCACCCCTCCACTTT

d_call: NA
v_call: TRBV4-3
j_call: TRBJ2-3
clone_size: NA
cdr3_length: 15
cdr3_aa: CASSVRDFSTDTQYF
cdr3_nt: TGCGCCAGCTCCGTGAGGGACTTTAGCACAGATACGCAGTATTTT

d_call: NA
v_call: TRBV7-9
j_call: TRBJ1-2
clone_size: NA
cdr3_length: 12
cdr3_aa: CASSLGGFGYTF
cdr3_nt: TGTGCCAGCAGCTTAGGAGGATTTGGCTACACCTTC

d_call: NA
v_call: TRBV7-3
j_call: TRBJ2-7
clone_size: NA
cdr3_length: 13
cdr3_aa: CASSLTGGYEQYF
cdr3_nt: TGTGCCAGCAGCTTAACGGGCGGGTACGAGCAGTACTTC